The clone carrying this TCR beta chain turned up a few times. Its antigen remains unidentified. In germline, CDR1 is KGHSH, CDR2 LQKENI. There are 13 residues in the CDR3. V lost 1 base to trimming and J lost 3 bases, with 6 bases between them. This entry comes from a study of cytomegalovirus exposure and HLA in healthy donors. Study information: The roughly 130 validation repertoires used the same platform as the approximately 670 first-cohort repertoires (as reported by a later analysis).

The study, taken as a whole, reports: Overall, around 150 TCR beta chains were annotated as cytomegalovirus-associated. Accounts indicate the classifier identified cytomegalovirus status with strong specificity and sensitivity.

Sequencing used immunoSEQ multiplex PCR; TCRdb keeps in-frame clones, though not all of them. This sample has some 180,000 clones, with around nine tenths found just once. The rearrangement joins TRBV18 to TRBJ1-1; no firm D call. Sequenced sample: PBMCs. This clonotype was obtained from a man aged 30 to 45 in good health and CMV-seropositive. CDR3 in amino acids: CASSPQRDTEAFF. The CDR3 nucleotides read TGTGCCAGCTCACCACAGAGGGACACTGAAGCTTTCTTT.